Listed below are T cell receptor beta chains from one sample, sequenced in a study of spatial heterogeneity in lung cancer. Each CDR3 protein is one row after TCRdb ran MiXCR on the 5' RACE reads. Here the sample spans 9,100 or so distinct CDR3 sequences, under 9% being singletons. The sample in question was PBMCs, obtained at surgery. The source of these receptors is a female donor with early-stage non-small cell lung cancer. The conserved cysteine and the conserved F or W are not part of the CDR3 here. Fields, in order: J gene, V gene, CDR3 protein.

j_gene: TRBJ1-5
v_gene: TRBV4-2
CDR3aa: ASSQVWDRQDNQPQH

j_gene: TRBJ1-1
v_gene: TRBV20-1
CDR3aa: SASSGLRNTEAF

j_gene: TRBJ1-5
v_gene: TRBV20-1
CDR3aa: SARADTNQPQH

j_gene: TRBJ2-7
v_gene: TRBV5-1
CDR3aa: ASSLKSWDAEQY

j_gene: TRBJ2-5
v_gene: TRBV20-1
CDR3aa: SAQDTGTETQY

j_gene: TRBJ2-5
v_gene: TRBV5-6
CDR3aa: ASSLARNLGETQY

j_gene: TRBJ2-2
v_gene: TRBV6-2/TRBV6-3
CDR3aa: ASSYLAGGARRNTGELF

j_gene: TRBJ2-2
v_gene: TRBV9
CDR3aa: ASSVEVATNTGELF

j_gene: TRBJ2-7
v_gene: TRBV28
CDR3aa: ASSSLAGTFYEQY

j_gene: TRBJ2-3
v_gene: TRBV6-4
CDR3aa: ASSDQGDSRTDTQY

j_gene: TRBJ2-2
v_gene: TRBV11-2
CDR3aa: ASSGPGGELF

j_gene: TRBJ1-2
v_gene: TRBV20-1
CDR3aa: SARRQGLDYGYT

j_gene: TRBJ2-2
v_gene: TRBV24-1
CDR3aa: ATSGTANTGELF

j_gene: TRBJ2-2
v_gene: TRBV27
CDR3aa: ASSLSLLGVRGQGQTGELF

j_gene: TRBJ2-1
v_gene: TRBV29-1
CDR3aa: SGTSGSYNEQF

j_gene: TRBJ2-5
v_gene: TRBV7-3
CDR3aa: ASSLGGEETQY

j_gene: TRBJ2-5
v_gene: TRBV20-1
CDR3aa: SARDRLAWETQY

j_gene: TRBJ2-1
v_gene: TRBV5-1
CDR3aa: ASSLPSNEQF

j_gene: TRBJ2-3
v_gene: TRBV5-1
CDR3aa: ASSLAPRTQDTQY

j_gene: TRBJ2-1
v_gene: TRBV5-1
CDR3aa: ASSLGRDEQF

j_gene: TRBJ2-7
v_gene: TRBV23-1
CDR3aa: ARRRDRGREQY

j_gene: TRBJ1-6
v_gene: TRBV6-6
CDR3aa: ASSERAIYSPLH

j_gene: TRBJ2-1
v_gene: TRBV20-1
CDR3aa: SAPGPSGSYNEQF

j_gene: TRBJ2-7
v_gene: TRBV29-1
CDR3aa: SVVRVNEQY

j_gene: TRBJ1-1
v_gene: TRBV5-5
CDR3aa: ASIGVGLGVTEAF

j_gene: TRBJ1-1
v_gene: TRBV7-8
CDR3aa: ASSAAFNTEAF

j_gene: TRBJ1-5
v_gene: TRBV5-1
CDR3aa: ASSLSFNQPQH

j_gene: TRBJ2-2
v_gene: TRBV5-8
CDR3aa: ASSLAGGTNTGELF

j_gene: TRBJ1-1
v_gene: TRBV5-1
CDR3aa: ASSESPESSGAF

j_gene: TRBJ2-1
v_gene: TRBV2
CDR3aa: ASSRDSYTNEQF

j_gene: TRBJ1-1
v_gene: TRBV28
CDR3aa: ASSLSQTRNTEAF

j_gene: TRBJ1-6
v_gene: TRBV9
CDR3aa: ASSAGTGNSPLH

j_gene: TRBJ1-1
v_gene: TRBV7-3
CDR3aa: ASSSVGTEAF

j_gene: TRBJ2-7
v_gene: TRBV2
CDR3aa: ANNLAGATYEQY

j_gene: TRBJ2-2
v_gene: TRBV5-5
CDR3aa: ASSSSLSNTGELF

j_gene: TRBJ1-4
v_gene: TRBV7-3
CDR3aa: ASSATGGTNEKLF

j_gene: TRBJ2-1
v_gene: TRBV7-6
CDR3aa: ASSLASGTSDYNEQF

j_gene: TRBJ2-1
v_gene: TRBV24-1
CDR3aa: ATSGILYNEQF

j_gene: TRBJ1-1
v_gene: TRBV5-1
CDR3aa: ASVSGTGYFRDTEAF

j_gene: TRBJ2-1
v_gene: TRBV6-1
CDR3aa: ASSLSGGAVF

j_gene: TRBJ2-1
v_gene: TRBV7-2
CDR3aa: ASSLFVLLGEQF

j_gene: TRBJ2-3
v_gene: TRBV28
CDR3aa: ASSSSLTGGILTDTQY

j_gene: TRBJ2-4
v_gene: TRBV7-9
CDR3aa: ATGQGEGIQY

j_gene: TRBJ2-3
v_gene: TRBV15
CDR3aa: ATSETRSTDTQY

j_gene: TRBJ1-5
v_gene: TRBV6-6
CDR3aa: ASRTPAGNQPQH

j_gene: TRBJ2-5
v_gene: TRBV20-1
CDR3aa: SARDPGLAGQETQY

j_gene: TRBJ2-2
v_gene: TRBV5-6
CDR3aa: ASSFTGGELF

j_gene: TRBJ1-2
v_gene: TRBV6-5
CDR3aa: ASSYQGQGAGYGYT

j_gene: TRBJ2-3
v_gene: TRBV11-3
CDR3aa: ASSRRAGGRGTDTQY

j_gene: TRBJ2-1
v_gene: TRBV7-8
CDR3aa: ASSPRRGGSNEQF

j_gene: TRBJ2-2
v_gene: TRBV5-6
CDR3aa: ASSLVQGVQRTGELF

j_gene: TRBJ2-7
v_gene: TRBV28
CDR3aa: ASRATGPLSYEQY

j_gene: TRBJ2-7
v_gene: TRBV20-1
CDR3aa: SASGGGGPYEQY